The 30 T cell receptor beta chains reported below all come from one sample, sequenced in a study of T-cell memory formation after mild COVID-19. MiXCR, applied by TCRdb to the 5' RACE reads, yields one record per CDR3 protein. The sample includes about 560,000 distinct CDR3 sequences, 20% to 25% seen only once; the top ten take under 8.5%. The specimen was PBMCs or a T cell subset sorted from them (not recorded which). These receptors were taken from an adult woman who had mild COVID-19 (a few samples of this study predate the infection). Cell type and time point are not known.

This clonotype has only a few counts. The rearrangement links TRBV6-2 or TRBV6-3 to TRBJ2-3, with D perhaps TRBD1 (6 bases). Trimming cost V 5 bases and J 3 bases, with 12 bases left between them. This CDR3 is built from 14 residues. Germline CDR1 is MNHEY and CDR2 is SVGEGT. As DNA, the CDR3 is TGTGCCAGCAGTGGTTCCAGGGGAACAGATACGCAGTATTTT. Amino acids: CASSGSRGTDTQYF.

In its sample, this clonotype was seen a few times. This chain joins TRBV9 and TRBJ2-5; D may be TRBD2 (6 bases). The V end lost 0 bases, the J end lost 5 bases, and 11 bases lay between the germline ends. CDR1 SGDLS and CDR2 YYNGEE come from the germline V gene. This CDR3 comprises 14 residues. CDR3: CASSVAGVAETQYF. Here the CDR3 DNA reads TGTGCCAGCAGCGTAGCGGGAGTCGCGGAGACCCAGTACTTC.

The J gene is TRBJ2-5, the V gene TRBV7-9; possible D gene TRBD2, 6 bases. V lost 6 bases to trimming and J lost 3 bases, with 23 bases between them. Germline assignment: CDR1 SEHNR and CDR2 FQNEAQ (reference sequence). The CDR3 has 17 amino acids. Here the CDR3 DNA reads TGTGCCAGCAGACGTACTAGGGACTCACGACTTGAAGAGACCCAGTACTTC. This encodes CASRRTRDSRLEETQYF.

This clonotype turned up a few times. The rearrangement links TRBV10-3 to TRBJ2-5, with D uncertain. Trimming shortened V by 0 bases and J by 5 bases, and 16 bases separated the two germline ends. The CDR3 runs 16 residues. Per the germline V gene, CDR1 is ENHRY and CDR2 is SYGVKD. Here the CDR3 DNA reads TGTGCCATCAGTGAGTCAGGCAGTATCAACGGGGAGACCCAGTACTTC. Its protein is CAISESGSINGETQYF.

This clonotype has more than one count but fewer than ten. The genes are TRBV6-2 or TRBV6-3 and TRBJ2-1; D might be TRBD1 or TRBD2, each matching 5 bases. Looked up from germline, CDR1 is MNHEY and CDR2 is SVGEGT. V lost 0 bases and J 2 bases, leaving 14 bases between the germline ends. This CDR3 spans 17 amino acids. The CDR3 sequence is CASSYSIRGSAYNEQFF. As DNA, the CDR3 is TGTGCCAGCAGTTACTCGATCCGGGGCAGCGCCTACAATGAGCAGTTCTTC.

The V and J genes are TRBV7-9 and TRBJ1-2; D unclear. This CDR3 comprises 16 residues. Germline V gives CDR1 SEHNR, CDR2 FQNEAQ (reference sequence). Deletions cut 1 base from V and 4 bases from J, with 16 bases between. CDR3 loop: CASSLGVVSSFYGYTF. DNA of the CDR3: TGTGCCAGCAGCTTAGGTGTGGTCAGTTCTTTCTATGGCTACACCTTC. The whole variable domain, remainder taken from reference TRBV7-9 and TRBJ1-2, is DTGVSQNPRHKITKRGQNVTFRCDPISEHNRLYWYRQTLGQGPEFLTYFQNEAQLEKSRLLSDRFSAERPKGSFSTLEIQRTEQGDSAMYLCASSLGVVSSFYGYTFGSGTRLTVV.

This clonotype was recorded a few times. The chain couples TRBV7-2 to TRBJ2-7; 7 nucleotides line up with TRBD1. V lost 5 bases to trimming and J lost 2 bases; unmatched junction nucleotides: 6. Germline-derived CDR1 and CDR2 are SGHTA and FQGNSA. The CDR3 has 14 amino acids. DNA for the CDR3: TGTGCCAGCAGCGCCCGGACAGGAGCCTACGAGCAGTACTTC. It yields the protein CASSARTGAYEQYF.

The V call is TRBV19, the J call TRBJ1-1, with 7 nucleotides matching TRBD1. V lost 1 base to trimming and J lost 4 bases; unmatched junction nucleotides: 3. The V gene's germline CDR1 is LNHDA and CDR2 SQIVND (reference sequence). This CDR3 spans 14 amino acids. The CDR3 DNA reads TGTGCCAGTAGTATAGGGGACAGTGGCACTGAAGCTTTCTTT. This sequence encodes CASSIGDSGTEAFF.

V is TRBV20-1 and J is TRBJ2-7; D gene ambiguous. CDR3 length: 12 residues. In germline, CDR1 is DFQATT, CDR2 SNEGSKA (reference sequence). V lost 3 bases and J 4 bases, leaving 10 bases between the germline ends. The CDR3: CSASGRVYEQYF. In nucleotides, the CDR3 is TGCAGTGCTAGTGGCAGAGTGTACGAGCAGTACTTC.

This clonotype appeared a few times. This chain's CDR3 is CSVAEGFLGNQPQHF. CDR3 nucleotides: TGCAGCGTTGCGGAAGGGTTCTTAGGCAATCAGCCCCAGCATTTT. The V gene is TRBV29-1, the J gene TRBJ1-5; D remains unclear. Trimming stripped 4 bases from V and 2 bases from J, with 15 bases between. The CDR3 covers 15 residues. The germline V gene encodes CDR1 SQVTM and CDR2 ANQGSEA.

This clonotype occurred a few times. The V call is TRBV5-1, the J call TRBJ2-2, with D possibly being TRBD2 (6 bases). Germline V gene sequence: CDR1 SGHRS, CDR2 YFSETQ. This CDR3 has 15 residues. V dropped 4 bases and J dropped 2 bases, with 12 bases sitting between them. CDR3 amino acids: CASSRDFTNTGELFF. The CDR3 DNA is TGCGCCAGCAGCCGGGACTTCACTAACACCGGGGAGCTGTTTTTT.

V usage is TRBV10-3 and J usage is TRBJ2-7; the match to TRBD1 covers 9 bases. The V and J ends lost 10 bases and 6 bases, in that order; junction bases with no gene match: 16. CDR3 length: 15 residues. Per the germline V gene, CDR1 is ENHRY and CDR2 is SYGVKD. CDR3 region: CATYRGGQGLGEQYF. CDR3 nucleotides: TGTGCCACCTACCGCGGGGGACAGGGCCTTGGCGAGCAGTACTTC.

This clonotype was picked up a small number of times. The CDR3 sequence is CAISGLRQQDTDTQYF. The CDR3 DNA reads as TGTGCCATCAGTGGGTTGAGGCAGCAAGACACAGATACGCAGTATTTT. The J gene is TRBJ2-3, the V gene TRBV10-3; D gene uncertain. Germline V CDR1 and CDR2: ENHRY, SYGVKD. Trimming removed 4 bases from V and 2 bases from J, with 16 bases in between. This CDR3 comprises 16 residues.

The chain has TRBV29-1 and TRBJ1-1, with no clear D. From germline, CDR1 is SQVTM and CDR2 ANQGSEA. Trimming cost V 5 bases and J 4 bases, with 11 bases left between them. The CDR3 length is 12 residues. CDR3 nucleotides: TGCAGCGTTCTGGGTGGCGGCACTGAAGCTTTCTTT. It codes for CSVLGGGTEAFF.

The chain links TRBV27 to TRBJ2-5; 10 bases map to TRBD1. The CDR3 has 15 residues. V lost 6 bases to trimming and J lost 9 bases; unmatched junction nucleotides: 13. CDR1 MNHEY and CDR2 SMNVEV come from the germline V gene (reference sequence). CDR3 amino acids: CASSPDPGQGISQYF. CDR3 coding DNA: TGTGCCAGCAGCCCAGATCCGGGACAGGGGATTTCCCAGTACTTC.

This clonotype has a handful of counts. The chain has TRBV6-4 and TRBJ2-3, with D tentatively TRBD1 (5 bases). The CDR3 has 17 amino acids. Looked up from germline, CDR1 is MRHNA and CDR2 is SNTAGT. Trimming removed 9 bases from V and 6 bases from J, with 28 bases in between. DNA for the CDR3: TGTGCCAGGAGTCAGCTCCCGGACCACACCTGGGGCGATACGCAGTATTTT. Translating it yields CARSQLPDHTWGDTQYF.

This clonotype was seen a few times. V gene TRBV6-6 combines with J gene TRBJ2-2; tentatively, D is TRBD2 (5 bases). V lost 5 bases to trimming and J lost 5 bases, with 18 bases between them. CDR1 is MNHNY, CDR2 SVGAGI, per germline (reference sequence). CDR3 size: 16 residues. CDR3 bases: TGTGCCAGCAGTCCCCTCGCGGGCCCCCGAACCGGGGAGCTGTTTTTT. The encoded protein is CASSPLAGPRTGELFF.

In this sample, this clonotype turned up a few times. One end of the junction is discordant with germline, which a read error may explain. The chain joins TRBV7-7 to TRBJ2-3; 13 bases are shared with TRBD2. Germline-derived CDR1 and CDR2 are SSHAT and FNYEAQ (reference sequence). This CDR3 contains 17 residues. Written as DNA, the CDR3 is TGTGCTAGCAGCCCCCGCGGGACTAGCGGGGGCACAGATACGCAGTATTTT. Translation gives CASSPRGTSGGTDTQYF.

The CDR3 DNA reads as TGTGCCAGCAGTCGGGCAAGTGCCCTCTATAATTCACCCCTCCACTTT. This translates into CASSRASALYNSPLHF. The chain links TRBV28 to TRBJ1-6, with D hard to call. The CDR3 spans 16 residues. Germline lookup yields CDR1 MDHEN and CDR2 SYDVKM. V was trimmed by 5 bases and J by 3 bases, leaving 14 bases between them.

This chain joins TRBV29-1 and TRBJ1-5, with D uncertain. CDR3 length equals 13 residues. V was trimmed by 7 bases and J by 3 bases, leaving 13 bases between them. Germline values: CDR1 SQVTM, CDR2 ANQGSEA. The CDR3 DNA sequence: TGCAGCGCATCCTACGCGGACAATCAGCCCCAGCATTTT. Protein: CSASYADNQPQHF.

The genes are TRBV5-5 and TRBJ1-1; D remains unclear. V was pared by 0 bases and J by 7 bases, with 13 bases between. Germline lookup yields CDR1 SGHKS and CDR2 YYEKEE (reference sequence). The CDR3 consists of 14 residues. The CDR3 loop is CASSLASRVREAFF. Here the CDR3 DNA reads TGTGCCAGCAGCTTGGCTTCGAGGGTCCGTGAAGCTTTCTTT.

The V gene is TRBV25-1, the J gene TRBJ1-5; no firm D call. CDR3 length equals 15 residues. Germline CDR1 reads MGHDK; CDR2 reads SYGVNS. V lost 3 bases and J lost 2, with 11 bases in between. The CDR3 here is CASSDSGIGNQPQHF. In DNA, the CDR3 is TGTGCCAGCAGTGATTCGGGCATAGGCAATCAGCCCCAGCATTTT.

The gene calls are TRBV3-1 and TRBJ2-1; 14 positions match TRBD2. The CDR3 runs 17 residues. V dropped 1 base and J dropped 4; count of bases not matched to a gene: 3. Germline lookup yields CDR1 LGHDT and CDR2 YNNKEL (reference sequence). In nucleotides, the CDR3 is TGTGCCAGCAGCCAAGGGACTAGCGGGGGGCTATACAATGAGCAGTTCTTC. It yields the protein CASSQGTSGGLYNEQFF.

The chain recombines TRBV15 with TRBJ2-1, with D uncertain. Trimming left V 1 base short and J 3 bases short, with 10 bases between. The CDR3 loop spans 15 amino acids. In germline, CDR1 is LNHNV, CDR2 YYDKDF (reference sequence). The CDR3 coding sequence is TGTGCCACCAGCAGAGTAGAAGGCATCTACAATGAGCAGTTCTTC. It encodes CATSRVEGIYNEQFF.

V usage is TRBV30 and J usage is TRBJ1-5, with D uncertain. The V gene lost 1 base and the J gene lost 0 bases, with 13 bases spanning the gap. This CDR3 is 16 amino acids long. The V gene's germline CDR1 is GTSNPN and CDR2 SVGIG (reference sequence). CDR3 coding DNA: TGTGCCTGGAGTGGGGGAGGGCTTAGTAGCAATCAGCCCCAGCATTTT. Residues: CAWSGGGLSSNQPQHF.

The chain has TRBV7-6 and TRBJ1-1; D is undetermined. CDR1 and CDR2 (germline): SGHVS, FNYEAQ. This CDR3 spans 13 amino acids. Trimming took 5 bases from V and 4 from J, leaving 11 bases between them. CDR3 protein: CASSPLRATEAFF. As DNA, the CDR3 is TGTGCCAGCAGCCCCTTAAGGGCCACTGAAGCTTTCTTT.

V is TRBV4-1 and J is TRBJ2-1; weak D call: TRBD2 (5 bases). This CDR3 region has 19 residues. Germline V gene lookup returns CDR1 MGHRA and CDR2 YSYEKL. V was shortened by 0 bases and J by 0 bases, with 18 bases between the two germline ends. CDR3 DNA sequence: TGCGCCAGCAGCCAAGATCGGGGTAGGAGGCTTAACTCCTACAATGAGCAGTTCTTC. Encoded protein: CASSQDRGRRLNSYNEQFF.

The chain couples TRBV11-2 to TRBJ1-4, with 7 bases aligning to TRBD1. Germline CDR1 and CDR2: SGHAT and FQNNGV. J gave up 6 bases and V 2 bases, and 6 bases lay outside the gene matches. The CDR3 is 15 residues long. In DNA, the CDR3 is TGTGCCAGCAGCTTACACAGGGGAGGGGATGAAAAACTGTTTTTT. Its protein is CASSLHRGGDEKLFF.

The CDR3, as DNA: TGCGCCAGCAGCTTGATCCGGCGGGGGTCTAGCACAGATACGCAGTATTTT. Its translation is CASSLIRRGSSTDTQYF. The V and J genes are TRBV5-1 and TRBJ2-3; 7 nucleotides agree with TRBD2. Germline-derived CDR1 and CDR2 are SGHRS and YFSETQ. With V trimmed by 1 base and J by 0 bases, 8 bases remained unmatched. This CDR3 has 17 residues.

The CDR3 loop reads CASSSPGRTEYSPLHF. The DNA for the CDR3 is TGTGCCAGCAGTTCTCCCGGGCGGACAGAGTATTCACCCCTCCACTTT. The chain employs TRBV6-5 and TRBJ1-6; D may be TRBD1 (6 bases). The CDR3 is made up of 16 amino acids. Germline V CDR1 and CDR2: MNHEY, SVGAGI. V lost 4 bases to trimming and J lost 8 bases, with 18 bases between them.